These T cell receptor beta chains were read from a single sample in a study of CD8 T cells in ankylosing spondylitis. TCRdb re-analysed the 5' RACE reads in MiXCR, keeping a single row per CDR3 protein. The sample lists 80,000 to 90,000 distinct CDR3 sequences; around 25% were seen once. The sample comprised blood, either unsorted or a sorted T cell fraction (not recorded which). All receptors come from a male donor with ankylosing spondylitis or in good health (not recorded which). Each CDR3 is given with its conserved first and last residue. Each record gives: V gene, clone size, J gene, D gene, CDR3 DNA, CDR3 protein. The D gene is left open where the match is weak. Expanded clones are given a class, and other clones once, few, many or no size at all.

V: TRBV20-1; size: -; J: TRBJ1-2; D: -; DNA: TGCAGTGCACAACAACCGGGACGGCTGGGGTTGGGCTATGGCTACACCTTC; CDR3: CSAQQPGRLGLGYGYTF
V: TRBV5-1; size: few; J: TRBJ2-7; D: -; DNA: TGCGCCAGCAGCTTGGGTGGGGGCGATTGGGACGAGCAGTACTTC; CDR3: CASSLGGGDWDEQYF
V: TRBV5-4; size: -; J: TRBJ2-2; D: -; DNA: TGTGCCAGCAGCTTGAACGGCGGCGGCGCGAACACCGGGGAGCTGTTTTTT; CDR3: CASSLNGGGANTGELFF
V: TRBV5-1; size: -; J: TRBJ1-6; D: -; DNA: TGCGCCAGCAGCTCCGGTCTTATGAATTCACCCCTCCACTTT; CDR3: CASSSGLMNSPLHF
V: TRBV11-1; size: -; J: TRBJ1-2; D: TRBD1; DNA: TGTGCCAGCAGCTTAGAGGACAGGCCTTATGGCTACACCTTC; CDR3: CASSLEDRPYGYTF
V: TRBV19; size: -; J: TRBJ2-7; D: -; DNA: TGTGCCAGTAGGATTGGATGGGAGGCGGGCGAGCAGTACTTC; CDR3: CASRIGWEAGEQYF
V: TRBV5-5; size: -; J: TRBJ2-1; D: TRBD1; DNA: TGTGCCAGCAGCCGGACAGGGTCTCCCTACAATGAGCAGTTCTTC; CDR3: CASSRTGSPYNEQFF
V: TRBV12-3/TRBV12-4; size: -; J: TRBJ2-5; D: -; DNA: TGTGCCAGCAGTTTAGCCGGTATAGAGACCCAGTACTTC; CDR3: CASSLAGIETQYF
V: TRBV12-3/TRBV12-4; size: -; J: TRBJ2-3; D: -; DNA: TGTGCCAGCACCTCCTCTGGGGGTTCCTACACAGATACGCAGTATTTT; CDR3: CASTSSGGSYTDTQYF
V: TRBV20-1; size: many; J: TRBJ1-4; D: TRBD1; DNA: TGCAGTGCTAGAGGGGACAGGGGATATGAAAAACTGTTTTTT; CDR3: CSARGDRGYEKLFF
V: TRBV20-1; size: few; J: TRBJ1-2; D: -; DNA: TGCAGTGCTAGCGATGCCGAGGGTGTGGGTGGCTACACCTTC; CDR3: CSASDAEGVGGYTF
V: TRBV5-1; size: -; J: TRBJ1-4; D: TRBD1; DNA: TGCGCCAGCAGACGTGGTGGGACAGGGCAAAATGAAAAACTGTTTTTT; CDR3: CASRRGGTGQNEKLFF
V: TRBV27; size: -; J: TRBJ2-2; D: TRBD2; DNA: TGTGCCAGCAGTTTGACTAGCGGGAGTCTGAACACCGGGGAGCTGTTTTTT; CDR3: CASSLTSGSLNTGELFF
V: TRBV3-1; size: -; J: TRBJ1-1; D: -; DNA: TGTGCCAGCAGTACGGGGCACACTGAAGCTTTCTTT; CDR3: CASSTGHTEAFF
V: TRBV7-9; size: few; J: TRBJ1-5; D: -; DNA: TGTGCCAGCAGCGAGGGCGGCCAGCCCCAGCATTTT; CDR3: CASSEGGQPQHF
V: TRBV7-9; size: many; J: TRBJ1-1; D: TRBD1; DNA: TGTGCCAGCAGCCCCGTGGGTAGTAACCGGGACAGGGAAGCTTTCTTT; CDR3: CASSPVGSNRDREAFF
V: TRBV7-9; size: -; J: TRBJ1-3; D: -; DNA: TGTGCCAGCAGCTCCATGCGGCCCTCTGGAAACACCATATATTTT; CDR3: CASSSMRPSGNTIYF
V: TRBV7-7; size: -; J: TRBJ2-1; D: -; DNA: TGTGCCAGCAGCTTAGCAGGGAGGCATGAGCAGTTCTTC; CDR3: CASSLAGRHEQFF
V: TRBV7-9; size: -; J: TRBJ1-2; D: TRBD1; DNA: TGTGCCAGCAGTACAGGGGAGGCCTTTGGCTACACCTTC; CDR3: CASSTGEAFGYTF
V: TRBV5-1; size: -; J: TRBJ1-5; D: -; DNA: TGCGCCAGCAGCTTGGGGGTGGGGTTGGAGCCCCAGCATTTT; CDR3: CASSLGVGLEPQHF
V: TRBV5-1; size: few; J: TRBJ1-5; D: -; DNA: TGCGCCAGCAGCTTGGTAAGGGGTCAGCCCCAGCATTTT; CDR3: CASSLVRGQPQHF
V: TRBV5-6; size: -; J: TRBJ2-7; D: TRBD1; DNA: TGTGCCAGCAGCGCTCCGAAACAGGGGTACGAGCAGTACTTC; CDR3: CASSAPKQGYEQYF
V: TRBV2; size: few; J: TRBJ1-5; D: -; DNA: TGTGCCAGCAGTGATGGGCAGGGGAGTCAGCCCCAGCATTTT; CDR3: CASSDGQGSQPQHF
V: TRBV20-1; size: -; J: TRBJ2-3; D: TRBD2; DNA: TGCAGTGCTAGGACTAGCGGGAACACAGATGCGCAGTATTTT; CDR3: CSARTSGNTDAQYF
V: TRBV20-1; size: -; J: TRBJ1-6; D: TRBD1; DNA: TGCAGTGCTAGAGATCAAGGAAGGGGGCAGTCACCCCTCCACTTT; CDR3: CSARDQGRGQSPLHF
V: TRBV12-3/TRBV12-4; size: few; J: TRBJ2-6; D: -; DNA: TGTGCCAGCAGTAAGGACGGCTCTGGGGCCAACGTCCTGACTTTC; CDR3: CASSKDGSGANVLTF
V: TRBV7-6; size: few; J: TRBJ2-2; D: -; DNA: TGTGCCAGCAGCTCCACAGGGAACACCGGGGAGCTGTTTTTT; CDR3: CASSSTGNTGELFF
V: TRBV27; size: -; J: TRBJ1-6; D: -; DNA: TGTGCCAGCAGTTTGGGGGACACACTCTCACCCCTCCACTTT; CDR3: CASSLGDTLSPLHF
V: TRBV10-3; size: -; J: TRBJ2-2; D: -; DNA: TGTGCCATCAGTGAGTCAGTAGACACCGGGGAGCTGTTTTTT; CDR3: CAISESVDTGELFF
V: TRBV5-1; size: -; J: TRBJ1-1; D: TRBD1; DNA: TGCGCCAGCAGCTTGGGACAGGGGTTTGGGGCCACTGAAGCTTTCTTT; CDR3: CASSLGQGFGATEAFF
V: TRBV27; size: -; J: TRBJ2-1; D: -; DNA: TGTGCCAGCAGTTTAATCCCAGCTTTCTACAATGAGCAGTTCTTC; CDR3: CASSLIPAFYNEQFF
V: TRBV20-1; size: few; J: TRBJ1-5; D: -; DNA: TGCAGTGCCGGCCACTCTGAATACAATCAGCCCCAGCATTTT; CDR3: CSAGHSEYNQPQHF
V: TRBV20-1; size: -; J: TRBJ1-2; D: -; DNA: TGCAGTGCCACTGAACAGGGCAACTATGGCTACACCTTC; CDR3: CSATEQGNYGYTF
V: TRBV7-9; size: many; J: TRBJ2-5; D: -; DNA: TGTGCCAGCAGCGACGAGGGAGGGACCCAGTACTTC; CDR3: CASSDEGGTQYF
V: TRBV7-2; size: -; J: TRBJ1-2; D: TRBD1; DNA: TGTGCCAGCAGCCTGACAGGGGAATATGGCTACACCTTC; CDR3: CASSLTGEYGYTF